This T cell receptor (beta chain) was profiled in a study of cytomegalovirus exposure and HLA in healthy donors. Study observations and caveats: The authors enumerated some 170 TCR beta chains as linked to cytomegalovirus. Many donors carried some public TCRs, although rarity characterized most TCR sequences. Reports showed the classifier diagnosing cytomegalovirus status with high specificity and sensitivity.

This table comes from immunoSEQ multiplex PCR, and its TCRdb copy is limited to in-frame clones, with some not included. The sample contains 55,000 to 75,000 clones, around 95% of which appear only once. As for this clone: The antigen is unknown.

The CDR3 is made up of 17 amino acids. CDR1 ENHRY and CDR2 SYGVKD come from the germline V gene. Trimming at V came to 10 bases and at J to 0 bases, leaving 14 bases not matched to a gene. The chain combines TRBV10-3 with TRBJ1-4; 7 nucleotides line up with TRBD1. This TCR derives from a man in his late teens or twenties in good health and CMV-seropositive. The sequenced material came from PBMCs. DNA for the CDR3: TGTGCCACCAGGGGGTCGGACTCCCTTGCAACTAATGAAAAACTGTTTTTT. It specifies CATRGSDSLATNEKLFF.